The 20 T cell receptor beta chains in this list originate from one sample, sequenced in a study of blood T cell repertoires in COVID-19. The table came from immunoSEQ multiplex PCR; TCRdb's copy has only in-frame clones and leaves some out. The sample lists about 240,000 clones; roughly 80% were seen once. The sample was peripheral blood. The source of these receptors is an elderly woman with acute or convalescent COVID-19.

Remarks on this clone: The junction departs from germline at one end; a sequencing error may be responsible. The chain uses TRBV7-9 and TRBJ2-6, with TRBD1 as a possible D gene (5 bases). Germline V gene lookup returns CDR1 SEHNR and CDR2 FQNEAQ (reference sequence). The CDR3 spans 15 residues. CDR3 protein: CASSSWSSGANVLIF. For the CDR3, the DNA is TGTGCCAGCAGCTCATGGAGCTCTGGGGCCAACGTCCTGATTTTC.

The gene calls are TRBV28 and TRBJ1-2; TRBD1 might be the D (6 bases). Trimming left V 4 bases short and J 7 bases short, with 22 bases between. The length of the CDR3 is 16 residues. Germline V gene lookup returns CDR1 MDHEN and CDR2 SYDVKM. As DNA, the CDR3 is TGTGCCAGCAGTTCTGGGGGAGGGGGACTCGTCCCTGGCTACACCTTC. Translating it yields CASSSGGGGLVPGYTF.

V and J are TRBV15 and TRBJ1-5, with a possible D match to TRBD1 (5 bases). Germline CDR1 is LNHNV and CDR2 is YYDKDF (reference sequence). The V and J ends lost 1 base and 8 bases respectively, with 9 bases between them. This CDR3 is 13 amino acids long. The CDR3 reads CATSRAGNEPQHF. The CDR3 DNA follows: TGTGCCACCAGCAGAGCAGGGAACGAGCCCCAGCATTTT.

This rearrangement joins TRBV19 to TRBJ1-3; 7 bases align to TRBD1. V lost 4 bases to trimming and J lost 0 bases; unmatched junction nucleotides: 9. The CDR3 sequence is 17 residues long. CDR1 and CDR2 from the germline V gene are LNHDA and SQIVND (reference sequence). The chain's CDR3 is CASSTRTGSSSGNTIYF. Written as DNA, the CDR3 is TGTGCCAGTAGTACGAGGACAGGCTCTAGCTCTGGAAACACCATATATTTT.

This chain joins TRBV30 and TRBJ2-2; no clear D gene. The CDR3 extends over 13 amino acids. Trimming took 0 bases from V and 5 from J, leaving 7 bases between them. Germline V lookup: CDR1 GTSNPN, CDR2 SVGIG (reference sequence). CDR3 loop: CAWSVRLTGELFF. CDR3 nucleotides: TGTGCCTGGAGTGTGAGGCTGACCGGGGAGCTGTTTTTT. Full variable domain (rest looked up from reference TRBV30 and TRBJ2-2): SQTIHQWPATLVQPVGSPLSLECTVEGTSNPNLYWYRQAAGRGLQLLFYSVGIGQISSEVPQNLSASRPQDRQFILSSKKLLLSDSGFYLCAWSVRLTGELFFGEGSRLTVL.

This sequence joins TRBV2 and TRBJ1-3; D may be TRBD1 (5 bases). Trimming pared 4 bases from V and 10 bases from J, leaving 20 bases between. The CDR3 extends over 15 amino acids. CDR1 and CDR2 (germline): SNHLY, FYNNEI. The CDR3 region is CASSGLWRGRSTIYF. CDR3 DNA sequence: TGTGCCAGCAGTGGACTTTGGAGGGGCAGATCGACCATATATTTT.

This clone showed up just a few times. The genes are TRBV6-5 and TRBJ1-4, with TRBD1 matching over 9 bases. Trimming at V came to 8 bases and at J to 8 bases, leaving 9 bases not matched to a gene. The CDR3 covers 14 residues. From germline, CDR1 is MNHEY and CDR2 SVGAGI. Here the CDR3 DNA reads TGTGCCAGCTCCCGGGGGACAGGGCTAGAAAAACTGTTTTTT. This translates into CASSRGTGLEKLFF.

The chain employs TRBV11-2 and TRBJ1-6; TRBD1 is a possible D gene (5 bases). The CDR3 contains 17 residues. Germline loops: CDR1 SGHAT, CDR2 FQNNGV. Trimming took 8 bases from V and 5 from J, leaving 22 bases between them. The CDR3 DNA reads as TGTGCCAGCGGCGGGGACCAAGTTTATAAACATAATTCACCCCTCCACTTT. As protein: CASGGDQVYKHNSPLHF. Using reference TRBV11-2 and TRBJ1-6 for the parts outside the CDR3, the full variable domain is EAGVAQSPRYKIIEKRQSVAFWCNPISGHATLYWYQQILGQGPKLLIQFQNNGVVDDSQLPKDRFSAERLKGVDSTLKIQPAKLEDSAVYLCASGGDQVYKHNSPLHFGNGTRLTVT.

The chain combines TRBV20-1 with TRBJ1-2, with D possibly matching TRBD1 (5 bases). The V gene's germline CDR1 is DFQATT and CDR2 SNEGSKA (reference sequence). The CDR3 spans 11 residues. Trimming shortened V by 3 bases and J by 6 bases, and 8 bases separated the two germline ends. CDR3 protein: CSASRGNGYTF. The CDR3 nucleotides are TGCAGTGCTAGTCGGGGGAATGGCTACACCTTC.

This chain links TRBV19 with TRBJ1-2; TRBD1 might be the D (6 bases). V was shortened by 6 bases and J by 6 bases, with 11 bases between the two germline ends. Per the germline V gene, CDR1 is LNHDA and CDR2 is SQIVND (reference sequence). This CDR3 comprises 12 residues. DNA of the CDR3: TGTGCCAGTAGGGGAGGGGGAGATGGCTACACCTTC. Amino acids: CASRGGGDGYTF. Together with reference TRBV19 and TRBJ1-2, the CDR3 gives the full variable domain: DGGITQSPKYLFRKEGQNVTLSCEQNLNHDAMYWYRQDPGQGLRLIYYSQIVNDFQKGDIAEGYSVSREKKESFPLTVTSAQKNPTAFYLCASRGGGDGYTFGSGTRLTVV.

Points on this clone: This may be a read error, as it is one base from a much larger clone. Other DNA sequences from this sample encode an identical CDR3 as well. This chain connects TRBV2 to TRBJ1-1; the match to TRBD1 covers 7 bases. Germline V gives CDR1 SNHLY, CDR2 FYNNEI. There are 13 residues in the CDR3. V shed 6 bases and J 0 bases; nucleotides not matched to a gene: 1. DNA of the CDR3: TGTGCCAGCAGGGGACAGATGAACACTGAAGCTTTCTTT. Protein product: CASRGQMNTEAFF.

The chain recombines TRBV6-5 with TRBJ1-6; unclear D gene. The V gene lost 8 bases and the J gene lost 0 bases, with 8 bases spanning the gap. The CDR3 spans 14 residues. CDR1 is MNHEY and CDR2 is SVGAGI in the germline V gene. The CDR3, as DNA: TGTGCCAGCGGGAGCAGCTCCTATAATTCACCCCTCCACTTT. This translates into CASGSSSYNSPLHF.

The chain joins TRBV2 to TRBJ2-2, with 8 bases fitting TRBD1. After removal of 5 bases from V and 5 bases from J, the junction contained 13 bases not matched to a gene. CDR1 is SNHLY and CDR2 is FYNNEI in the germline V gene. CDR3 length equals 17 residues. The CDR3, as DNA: TGTGCCAGCAGTTTACGACAGGGGTCGGGTAGGACCGGGGAGCTGTTTTTT. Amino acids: CASSLRQGSGRTGELFF. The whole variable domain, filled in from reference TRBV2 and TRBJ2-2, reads EPEVTQTPSHQVTQMGQEVILRCVPISNHLYFYWYRQILGQKVEFLVSFYNNEISEKSEIFDDQFSVERPDGSNFTLKIRSTKLEDSAMYFCASSLRQGSGRTGELFFGEGSRLTVL.

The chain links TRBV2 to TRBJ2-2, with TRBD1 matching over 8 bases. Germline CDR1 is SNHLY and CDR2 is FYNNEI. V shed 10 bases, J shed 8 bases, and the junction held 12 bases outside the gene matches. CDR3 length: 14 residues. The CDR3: CATRGRTGAGELFF. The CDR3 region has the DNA TGTGCCACCAGGGGGCGCACGGGAGCGGGGGAGCTGTTTTTT.

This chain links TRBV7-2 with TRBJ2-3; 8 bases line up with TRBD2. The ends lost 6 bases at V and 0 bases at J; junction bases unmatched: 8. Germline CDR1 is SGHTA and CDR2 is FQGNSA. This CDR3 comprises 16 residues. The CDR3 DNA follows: TGTGCCAGCAGAAGGGGTGGCGGGGGGAGCACAGATACGCAGTATTTT. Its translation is CASRRGGGGSTDTQYF.

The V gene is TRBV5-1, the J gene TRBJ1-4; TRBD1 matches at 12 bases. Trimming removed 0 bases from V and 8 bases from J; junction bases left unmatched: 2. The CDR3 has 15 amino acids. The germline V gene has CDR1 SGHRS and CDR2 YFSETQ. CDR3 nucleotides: TGCGCCAGCAGCTTGGCGGGACAGGGGGCGGAAAAACTGTTTTTT. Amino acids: CASSLAGQGAEKLFF.

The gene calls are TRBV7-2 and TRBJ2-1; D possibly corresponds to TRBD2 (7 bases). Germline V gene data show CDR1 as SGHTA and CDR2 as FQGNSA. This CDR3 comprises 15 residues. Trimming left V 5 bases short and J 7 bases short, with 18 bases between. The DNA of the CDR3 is TGTGCCAGCAGCCTTAGCCCGGGGGGCAGGAATGAGCAGTTCTTC. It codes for CASSLSPGGRNEQFF.

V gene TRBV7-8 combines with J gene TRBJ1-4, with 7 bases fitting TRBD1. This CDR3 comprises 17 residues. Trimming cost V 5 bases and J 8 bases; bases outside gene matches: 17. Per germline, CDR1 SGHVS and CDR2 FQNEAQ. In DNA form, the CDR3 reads TGTGCCAGCAGCCCCCCCGGGACAGTCCGGGCTTACGAAAAACTGTTTTTT. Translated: CASSPPGTVRAYEKLFF.

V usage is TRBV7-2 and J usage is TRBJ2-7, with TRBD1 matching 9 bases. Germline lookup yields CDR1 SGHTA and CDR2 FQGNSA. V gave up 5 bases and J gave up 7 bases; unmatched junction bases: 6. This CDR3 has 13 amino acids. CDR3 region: CASSPDRGREQYF. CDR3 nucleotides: TGTGCCAGCAGCCCGGACAGGGGACGGGAGCAGTACTTC.

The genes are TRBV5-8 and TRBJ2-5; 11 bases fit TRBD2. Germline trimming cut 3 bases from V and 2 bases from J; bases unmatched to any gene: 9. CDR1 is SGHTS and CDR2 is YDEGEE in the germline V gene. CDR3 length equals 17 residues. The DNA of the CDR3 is TGTGCCAGCAGCTCCCAACCACTAGCGGGGGAGCAAGAGACCCAGTACTTC. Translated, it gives CASSSQPLAGEQETQYF.